One and the same sample provided the 14 T cell receptor beta chains below, sequenced in a study of blood T cell repertoires in COVID-19. Profiled with immunoSEQ multiplex PCR; TCRdb holds only in-frame clones, not every one. The table shows hundreds of thousands of clones, with over 75% occurring only once. Sequenced sample: PBMCs or T cells enriched from blood (not recorded which). Every receptor here comes from a woman in her twenties or thirties who had recovered from COVID-19.

This chain uses TRBV28 with TRBJ1-2; no firm D call. Germline-derived CDR1 and CDR2 are MDHEN and SYDVKM. The CDR3 loop spans 14 amino acids. Trimming removed 8 bases at V and 3 bases at J, with 16 bases between. CDR3 protein: CASALEAGDYGYTF. The CDR3 DNA reads as TGTGCCAGCGCCCTCGAGGCGGGTGACTATGGCTACACCTTC.

This chain connects TRBV6-2 or TRBV6-3 to TRBJ1-5; the D gene is possibly TRBD1 (5 bases). The ends were cut back, 3 bases at V and 3 bases at J, with 9 bases in the middle. This CDR3 spans 14 amino acids. Per germline, CDR1 MNHEY and CDR2 SVGEGT. The CDR3 protein is CASSYTGDNQPQHF. The DNA of the CDR3 is TGTGCCAGCAGTTATACGGGGGACAATCAGCCCCAGCATTTT.

The J gene is TRBJ2-7, the V gene TRBV11-2; a possible D gene is TRBD2 (6 bases). The ends were cut back, 0 bases at V and 0 bases at J, with 12 bases in the middle. Germline CDR1 and CDR2: SGHAT and FQNNGV. The CDR3 is made up of 16 amino acids. In DNA, the CDR3 is TGTGCCAGCAGCTTAGACCCGCGGGGAGTCTCCTACGAGCAGTACTTC. Residues: CASSLDPRGVSYEQYF.

The chain joins TRBV19 to TRBJ1-5, with a tentative D call TRBD1 (6 bases). The germline CDR1 and CDR2 sequences are LNHDA and SQIVND (reference sequence). Trimming cost V 10 bases and J 6 bases, with 10 bases left between them. The CDR3 runs 11 residues. CDR3 amino acids: CATGQFQPQHF. The CDR3 DNA reads TGTGCCACCGGACAGTTTCAGCCCCAGCATTTT.

The V gene is TRBV25-1, the J gene TRBJ1-4; D perhaps matches TRBD1 (5 bases). This CDR3 has 13 amino acids. Deletions cut 3 bases from V and 10 bases from J, with 12 bases between. Germline V gives CDR1 MGHDK, CDR2 SYGVNS. The CDR3 bases are TGTGCCAGCAGTGACCTCCGACAGCTAAAACTGTTTTTT. As protein: CASSDLRQLKLFF.

The chain recombines TRBV5-4 with TRBJ2-7; 8 positions match TRBD1. The CDR3 is 14 amino acids. Germline assignment: CDR1 SGHNT and CDR2 YYREEE (reference sequence). J lost 3 bases, V lost 6 bases, and 8 bases had no gene match. The CDR3 loop is CASKADRAVYEQYF. The CDR3 DNA sequence: TGTGCCAGCAAAGCGGACAGGGCCGTCTACGAGCAGTACTTC.

The chain joins TRBV4-1 to TRBJ1-5; the D gene is possibly TRBD1 (6 bases). This CDR3 has 17 amino acids. V was clipped by 0 bases and J by 1 base, with 13 bases between them. Germline CDR1 and CDR2: MGHRA and YSYEKL. The CDR3 region has the DNA TGCGCCAGCAGCCAAGATTGGGGGGGGCGAAGCAATCAGCCCCAGCATTTT. Protein product: CASSQDWGGRSNQPQHF.

Only a few counts were recorded for this clone. The chain uses TRBV2 and TRBJ2-3, with 12 bases fitting TRBD1. The CDR3 length is 13 residues. Germline V gives CDR1 SNHLY, CDR2 FYNNEI. DNA for the CDR3: TGTGCGGGACAGGGGGCTTTCACAGATACGCAGTATTTT. Translated: CAGQGAFTDTQYF.

The chain employs TRBV27 and TRBJ1-1; 7 bases line up with TRBD1. Unmatched junction bases numbered 13, after V lost 8 bases and J lost 7 bases. The CDR3 runs 14 residues. Germline V gene lookup returns CDR1 MNHEY and CDR2 SMNVEV (reference sequence). This CDR3 is CASGGTGAPIEAFF. CDR3 nucleotides: TGTGCCAGCGGGGGTACAGGGGCCCCAATTGAAGCTTTCTTT.

The chain couples TRBV28 to TRBJ2-7, with 8 nucleotides matching TRBD1. Germline values: CDR1 MDHEN, CDR2 SYDVKM. This CDR3 comprises 11 residues. V lost 5 bases to trimming and J lost 12 bases; unmatched junction nucleotides: 6. For the CDR3, the DNA is TGTGCCAGCAGTACCCTGACAGGGGTGTACTTC. As protein: CASSTLTGVYF. Together with reference TRBV28 and TRBJ2-7, the CDR3 gives the full variable domain: DVKVTQSSRYLVKRTGEKVFLECVQDMDHENMFWYRQDPGLGLRLIYFSYDVKMKEKGDIPEGYSVSREKKERFSLILESASTNQTSMYLCASSTLTGVYFGPGTRLTVT.

The rearrangement joins TRBV5-4 to TRBJ2-5; TRBD1 matches at 7 bases. The CDR3 runs 15 residues. The V gene end was trimmed by 0 bases and the J gene end by 1 base; junction bases not matched to a gene: 3. Per the germline V gene, CDR1 is SGHNT and CDR2 is YYREEE (reference sequence). CDR3 loop: CASSLVRQGQETQYF. The CDR3 DNA is TGTGCCAGCAGCTTGGTCCGACAGGGCCAAGAGACCCAGTACTTC.

This clone was seen once. V is TRBV2 and J is TRBJ1-1, with D maybe TRBD1 (6 bases). CDR1 and CDR2 (germline): SNHLY, FYNNEI. The CDR3 sequence is 17 residues long. V shed 4 bases and J shed 12 bases, with 30 bases lying between them. CDR3 sequence (DNA): TGTGCCAGCAGTGTTTCGACAGGCCGGGGGGGCGGATTGTGGACTTTCTTT. Amino acids: CASSVSTGRGGGLWTFF.

In its sample, this clone was seen once. The chain is built from TRBV2 and TRBJ1-2, with a weak D call TRBD1 (5 bases). V lost 9 bases to trimming and J lost 10 bases, with 12 bases between them. Germline V CDR1 and CDR2: SNHLY, FYNNEI. The CDR3 covers 10 residues. The CDR3 coding sequence is TGTGCCAGTTACGGGGGTGTCTACACCTTC. Translated, it gives CASYGGVYTF.

The chain uses TRBV19 and TRBJ2-7; D might be TRBD1 (6 bases). The V gene lost 4 bases and the J gene lost 3 bases, with 10 bases spanning the gap. CDR1 LNHDA and CDR2 SQIVND come from the germline V gene (reference sequence). The CDR3 contains 13 residues. The CDR3, as DNA: TGTGCCAGTAGTACGTTACAGGGCTACGAGCAGTACTTC. Its protein product is CASSTLQGYEQYF. The entire variable domain, with the rest obtained from reference TRBV19 and TRBJ2-7, is as follows: DGGITQSPKYLFRKEGQNVTLSCEQNLNHDAMYWYRQDPGQGLRLIYYSQIVNDFQKGDIAEGYSVSREKKESFPLTVTSAQKNPTAFYLCASSTLQGYEQYFGPGTRLTVT.